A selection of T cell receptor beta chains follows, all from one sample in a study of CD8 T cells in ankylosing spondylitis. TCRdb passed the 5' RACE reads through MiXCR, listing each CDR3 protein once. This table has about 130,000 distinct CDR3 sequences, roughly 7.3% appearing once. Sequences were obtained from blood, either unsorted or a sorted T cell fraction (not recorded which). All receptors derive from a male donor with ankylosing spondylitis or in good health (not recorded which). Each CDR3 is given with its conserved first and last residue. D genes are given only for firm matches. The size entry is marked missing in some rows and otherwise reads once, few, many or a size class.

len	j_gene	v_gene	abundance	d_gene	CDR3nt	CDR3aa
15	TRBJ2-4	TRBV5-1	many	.	TGCGCCAGCAACCGAGGAGGTGGGGATGAAAACATTCAGTACTTC	CASNRGGGDENIQYF
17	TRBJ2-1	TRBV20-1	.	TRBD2	TGCTGTGCTAGAGCCATCGGGGGGGGCTGGGGCCACAATGAGCAGTTCTTC	CCARAIGGGWGHNEQFF
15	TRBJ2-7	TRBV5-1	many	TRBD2	TGCGCCAGCAGCCGGGAGGGGGTAACGATCTACGAGCAGTACTTC	CASSREGVTIYEQYF
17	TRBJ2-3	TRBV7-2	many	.	TGTGCCAGCAGCCCCTCCCAGTTCGGGGGCGCGACAGATACGCAGTATTTT	CASSPSQFGGATDTQYF
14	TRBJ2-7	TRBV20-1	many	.	TGCAGTGCTAGGGGCGGGATTACCTCCTACGAGCAGTACTTC	CSARGGITSYEQYF
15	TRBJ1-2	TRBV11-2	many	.	TGTGCCAGCAGCTTAAGCCCGGACGGGAACTATGGCTACACCTTC	CASSLSPDGNYGYTF
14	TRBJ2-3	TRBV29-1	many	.	TGCAGCATAAAGACTAGGGGCCCCGCTGATACGCAGTATTTT	CSIKTRGPADTQYF
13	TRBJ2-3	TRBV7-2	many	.	TGTGCCAGCAGCTTGAGCCAACCAGATACGCAGTATTTT	CASSLSQPDTQYF
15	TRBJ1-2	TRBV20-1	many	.	TGCAGTGCTAGAGAACCTCCGACAGGACTCTATGGCTACACCTTC	CSAREPPTGLYGYTF
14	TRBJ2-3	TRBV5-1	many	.	TGCGCCAGCAGCTTGAGTAGTAGCACAGATACGCAGTATTTT	CASSLSSSTDTQYF
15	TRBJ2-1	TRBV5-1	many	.	TGCGCCAGCAGCTTTACTGGGGCCAGCTACAATGAGCAGTTCTTC	CASSFTGASYNEQFF
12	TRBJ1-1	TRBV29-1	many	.	TGCAGCGTTGCAGGATTGAGAGTTGAAGCTTTCTTT	CSVAGLRVEAFF
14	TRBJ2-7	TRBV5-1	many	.	TGCGCCAGCAGCTTGTCGCTAGAAGGACTCGAGCAGTACTTC	CASSLSLEGLEQYF
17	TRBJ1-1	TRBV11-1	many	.	TGTGCCAGCAGCCCCGGGACCCGGGGGATCCGCACACCTGAAGCTTTCTTT	CASSPGTRGIRTPEAFF
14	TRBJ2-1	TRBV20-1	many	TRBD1	TGCAGTGCTAGTGGGGACAGGGCAAACAATGAGCAGTTCTTC	CSASGDRANNEQFF
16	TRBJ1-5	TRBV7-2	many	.	TGTGCCAGCAGCTTAGTGGGGGGCGCGAGCAATCAGCCCCAGCATTTT	CASSLVGGASNQPQHF
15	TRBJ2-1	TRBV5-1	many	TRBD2	TGCGCCAGCAGCCCGACTAGCGGGGGCTACAATGAGCAGTTCTTC	CASSPTSGGYNEQFF
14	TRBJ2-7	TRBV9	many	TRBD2	TGTGCCAGCAGCGGGATGACTAGCCCCCACGAGCAGTACTTC	CASSGMTSPHEQYF
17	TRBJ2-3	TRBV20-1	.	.	TGCAGTGCGAGCACCGGGCCCATCGAGACTAACACCGATACGCAGTATTTT	CSASTGPIETNTDTQYF
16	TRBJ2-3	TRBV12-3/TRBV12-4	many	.	TGTGCCAGCAGACTGAAGACTGTATCTAGCACAGATACGCAGTATTTT	CASRLKTVSSTDTQYF
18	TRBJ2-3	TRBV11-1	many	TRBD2	TGTGCCAGCAGCTCCCCTAGACGGCGGGAGAGGTCAGCAGATACGCAGTATTTT	CASSSPRRRERSADTQYF
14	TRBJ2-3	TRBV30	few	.	TGTGCCTGGTTAGCCGTGACTAGCACAGATACGCAGTATTTT	CAWLAVTSTDTQYF
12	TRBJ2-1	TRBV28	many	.	TGTGCCAGCAGTTTAATGGGCAATGAGCAGTTCTTC	CASSLMGNEQFF
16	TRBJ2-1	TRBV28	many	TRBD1	TGTGCCAGCAGACCCCCCGACAGGGGTGCCAAGGCTGAGCAGTTCTTC	CASRPPDRGAKAEQFF
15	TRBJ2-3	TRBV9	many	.	TGTGCCAGCAGCGTAGAGGGGCTAGCTTCAGATACGCAGTATTTT	CASSVEGLASDTQYF
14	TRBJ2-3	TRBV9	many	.	TGTGCCAGCAGCGTAGACCCCCTGGGGGTCACGCAGTATTTT	CASSVDPLGVTQYF
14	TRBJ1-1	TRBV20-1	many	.	TGCAGTGCTCCTCCTTTACTCGAGAACACTGAAGCTTTCTTT	CSAPPLLENTEAFF
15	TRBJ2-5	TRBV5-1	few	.	TGCGCCAGCAGCTTGGCCGGGCAGTATCAAGAGACCCAGTACTTC	CASSLAGQYQETQYF
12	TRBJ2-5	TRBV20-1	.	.	TGCAGCTTGGGGCCCCAGGGGGAGACCCAGTACTTC	CSLGPQGETQYF
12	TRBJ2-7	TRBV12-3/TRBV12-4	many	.	TGTGCCAGCAGTAGGGGCCCCTACGAGCAGTACTTC	CASSRGPYEQYF
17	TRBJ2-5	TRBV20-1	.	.	TGCAGTGCTAGCCCATTGGGGCTAGCCAACCGGGGGGAGACCCAGTACTTC	CSASPLGLANRGETQYF
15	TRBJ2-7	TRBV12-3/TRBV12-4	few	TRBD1	TGTGCCAGCAGTTTACGGACAGGGAATTCATACGAGCAGTACTTC	CASSLRTGNSYEQYF
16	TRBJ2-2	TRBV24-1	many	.	TGTGCCACCAGTGATGGAAGGGCAGGGAACACCGGGGAGCTGTTTTTT	CATSDGRAGNTGELFF
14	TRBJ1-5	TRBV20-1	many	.	TGCAGTGCTGCCTGGGGACGGGACAATCAGCCCCAGCATTTT	CSAAWGRDNQPQHF
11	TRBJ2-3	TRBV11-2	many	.	TGTGCCAGCGGGGAAGCAGATACGCAGTATTTT	CASGEADTQYF
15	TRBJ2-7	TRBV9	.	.	TGTGCCAGCAGCGTAGCTTCGCACAGCACCTACGAGCAGTACTTC	CASSVASHSTYEQYF
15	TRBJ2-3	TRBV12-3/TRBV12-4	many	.	TGTGCCAGCAGTTTACGGCGTATGGGCACAGATACGCAGTATTTT	CASSLRRMGTDTQYF
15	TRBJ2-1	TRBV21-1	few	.	TGTGCCAGCAGCAAAGAGAAGCGGGGTGGCGATGAGCAGTTCTTC	CASSKEKRGGDEQFF
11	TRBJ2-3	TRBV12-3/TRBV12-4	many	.	TGTGCCAGCACACAAGCAGATACGCAGTATTTT	CASTQADTQYF
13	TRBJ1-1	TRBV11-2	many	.	TGTGCCAGCAGCTTAGACCAGGGTCCTGAAGCTTTCTTT	CASSLDQGPEAFF
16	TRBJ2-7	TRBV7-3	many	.	TGTGCCAGCAGCTTAGGGGCAGATACTAGCTCCTACGAGCAGTACTTC	CASSLGADTSSYEQYF
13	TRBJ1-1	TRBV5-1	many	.	TGCGCCAGCAGCTTGAGGTCGGACAGTGAAGCTTTCTTT	CASSLRSDSEAFF
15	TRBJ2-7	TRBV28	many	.	TGTGCCAGCAGGGGTTCGGGCGAGGGAGATAGCGAGCAGTACTTC	CASRGSGEGDSEQYF
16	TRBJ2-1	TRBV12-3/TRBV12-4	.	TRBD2	TGTGCCAGCAGTTCGGGACTAGCGGGAACTTACAATGAGCAGTTCTTC	CASSSGLAGTYNEQFF
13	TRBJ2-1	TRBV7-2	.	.	TGTGCCAGCAGCTTGGGACATTACAATGAGCAGTTCTTC	CASSLGHYNEQFF
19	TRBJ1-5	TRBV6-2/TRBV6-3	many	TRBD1	TGTGCCAGCAGTTACCCCCGGGACAGGGGGCCCAAGAGCAATCAGCCCCAGCATTTT	CASSYPRDRGPKSNQPQHF
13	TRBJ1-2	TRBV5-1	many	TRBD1	TGCGCCAGCAGGCTGACAGGGGTGAGAGGCTACACCTTC	CASRLTGVRGYTF
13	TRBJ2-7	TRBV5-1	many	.	TGCGCCAGCAGCTTGGGAAGGGACTACGAGCAGTACTTC	CASSLGRDYEQYF
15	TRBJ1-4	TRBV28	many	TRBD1	TGTGCCAGCAGTTCAACAGGGGGATCTGGTGAAAAACTGTTTTTT	CASSSTGGSGEKLFF
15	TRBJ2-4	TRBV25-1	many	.	TGTGCCAGCAGTGAAAGAGGGTCACAAGGGAACATTCAGTACTTC	CASSERGSQGNIQYF
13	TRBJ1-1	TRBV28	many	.	TGTGCCAGCAGACTAGAAGTCGGAACTGAAGCTTTCTTT	CASRLEVGTEAFF
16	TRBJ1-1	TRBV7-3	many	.	TGTGCCAGCAGCCCAAGGGGACAAGGACAGAACACTGAAGCTTTCTTT	CASSPRGQGQNTEAFF
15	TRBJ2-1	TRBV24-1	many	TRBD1	TGTGCCACCAGTGATCCGGGACAGGGGTACAATGAGCAGTTCTTC	CATSDPGQGYNEQFF
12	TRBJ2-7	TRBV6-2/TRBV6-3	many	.	TGTGCCAGCAGACAGACCTGGACCGAGCAGTACTTC	CASRQTWTEQYF
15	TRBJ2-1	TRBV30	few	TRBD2	TGTGCCTGGATCCCGAGCGGGGGAGCATTAAATGAGCAGTTCTTC	CAWIPSGGALNEQFF
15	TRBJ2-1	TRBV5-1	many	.	TGCGCCAGCAGCTTGGCCGGGACAACCATCAATGAGCAGTTCTTC	CASSLAGTTINEQFF
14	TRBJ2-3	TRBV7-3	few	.	TGTGCCAGCAGCTCACGGACTGGCACAGATACGCAGTATTTT	CASSSRTGTDTQYF
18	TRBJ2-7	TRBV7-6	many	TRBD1	TGTGCCAGCAGCTTAGAACCTCTCGGACAGGGGAGCTCCTACGAGCAGTACTTC	CASSLEPLGQGSSYEQYF
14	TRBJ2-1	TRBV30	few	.	TGTGCCTGGAACGGGGGGCAGCCTCGGAATGAGCAGTTCTTC	CAWNGGQPRNEQFF